A single sample gave rise to the 23 T cell receptor beta chains below, sequenced in a study of cytomegalovirus exposure and HLA in healthy donors. In the PCR, 60 Vbeta and 13 Jbeta primers were used. Libraries were prepared by immunoSEQ multiplex PCR; TCRdb keeps only in-frame clonotypes and omits some of them. The table has 140,000 or so clones, about four fifths seen once. Sequenced sample: PBMCs. Source of these receptors: a man aged 35-49 years in good health and CMV-seronegative.

This clone has only a few counts. V gene TRBV9 combines with J gene TRBJ2-2; 9 positions match TRBD1. Near its end, the DNA agrees better with TRBJ1-3, so the J call may be wrong. The germline CDR1 and CDR2 sequences are SGDLS and YYNGEE. This CDR3 contains 16 residues. The DNA for the CDR3 is TGTGCCAGCAGCGTAGGAGGGGACAGGGCTGGAAACACCATATATTTT. This translates into CASSVGGDRAGNTIYF.

The chain recombines TRBV7-2 with TRBJ2-7, with D perhaps TRBD2 (5 bases). V was pared by 5 bases and J by 2 bases, with 16 bases between. Germline-derived CDR1 and CDR2 are SGHTA and FQGNSA. The CDR3 loop spans 15 amino acids. The CDR3 region has the DNA TGTGCCAGCAGCCCCGACTTTCGGGGTACCTACGAGCAGTACTTC. Its translation: CASSPDFRGTYEQYF.

The rearrangement links TRBV2 to TRBJ2-7, with 10 bases lining up with TRBD1. V lost 9 bases to trimming and J lost 8 bases; unmatched junction nucleotides: 10. The CDR3 runs to 13 residues. Germline-derived CDR1 and CDR2 are SNHLY and FYNNEI. The CDR3 DNA reads TGTGCCAGTACCGGGACAGGGGTTACAAAGCAGTACTTC. Protein product: CASTGTGVTKQYF.

The V call is TRBV5-4, the J call TRBJ1-2; D uncertain. This CDR3 is 14 amino acids long. Trimming shortened V by 4 bases and J by 1 base, and 11 bases separated the two germline ends. CDR1 and CDR2 from the germline V gene are SGHNT and YYREEE (reference sequence). The CDR3 DNA sequence: TGTGCCAGCAGCCCCCGCGGCGGTAACTATGGCTACACCTTC. This codes for CASSPRGGNYGYTF.

The chain recombines TRBV4-3 with TRBJ2-6; 10 bases fit TRBD1. Trimming at V came to 2 bases and at J to 0 bases, leaving 4 bases not matched to a gene. Germline lookup yields CDR1 LGHNA and CDR2 YSLEER. This CDR3 has 18 amino acids. In nucleotides, the CDR3 is TGCGCCAGCAGCCAACGGACAGGGGGAACCTCTGGGGCCAACGTCCTGACTTTC. Translation gives CASSQRTGGTSGANVLTF.

The CDR3 DNA is TGTGCCAGTGAAACGGCGGGGGCCTACAATGAGCAGTTCTTC. Protein product: CASETAGAYNEQFF. This rearrangement joins TRBV19 to TRBJ2-1, with 7 bases matching TRBD2. The CDR3 has 14 residues. Germline V gives CDR1 LNHDA, CDR2 SQIVND (reference sequence). V shed 8 bases and J 2 bases; nucleotides not matched to a gene: 6.

V is TRBV5-1 and J is TRBJ1-5, with D tentatively TRBD1 (6 bases). CDR3 length: 15 residues. Trimming stripped 1 base from V and 1 base from J, with 9 bases between. CDR1 is SGHRS, CDR2 YFSETQ, per germline. The CDR3 loop is CASSLQGSSNQPQHF. The CDR3 DNA sequence: TGCGCCAGCAGCTTGCAGGGGTCGAGCAATCAGCCCCAGCATTTT.

This chain links TRBV30 with TRBJ1-5; D possibly corresponds to TRBD1 (6 bases). Germline lookup yields CDR1 GTSNPN and CDR2 SVGIG (reference sequence). V was clipped by 2 bases and J by 5 bases, with 10 bases between them. The CDR3 is 13 amino acids. DNA of the CDR3: TGTGCCTGGAGTCGGGGGGCCGATCAGCCCCAGCATTTT. Translation: CAWSRGADQPQHF.

The rearrangement joins TRBV7-9 to TRBJ1-2, with TRBD1 matching over 10 bases. Germline V CDR1 and CDR2: SEHNR, FQNEAQ (reference sequence). The CDR3 runs to 13 residues. V shed 3 bases, J shed 7 bases, and the junction held 2 bases outside the gene matches. CDR3 DNA sequence: TGTGCCAGCAGCTTCCGGGACAGGGGTGGCTACACCTTC. Its protein product is CASSFRDRGGYTF.

On this clone: One junction end disagrees with the germline gene, perhaps due to a read error. The genes are TRBV5-1 and TRBJ2-3, with D maybe TRBD1 (6 bases). The CDR3 has 14 residues. Germline V lookup: CDR1 SGHRS, CDR2 YFSETQ. The CDR3 DNA reads as TGCGCCAACAGCTTAGGGACAAGCACAGATACGCAGTATTTT. It translates to CANSLGTSTDTQYF.

The genes are TRBV19 and TRBJ2-2, with 8 positions matching TRBD1. The germline V gene has CDR1 LNHDA and CDR2 SQIVND (reference sequence). The trim removed 7 bases at V and 7 bases at J, leaving 5 bases unmatched. The CDR3 covers 13 residues. The CDR3 is CASTWTGSGELFF. For the CDR3, the DNA is TGTGCCAGTACCTGGACAGGGAGCGGGGAGCTGTTTTTT.

The chain has TRBV5-8 and TRBJ2-1; D is unclear. This CDR3 is built from 14 residues. The V gene lost 1 base and the J gene lost 10 bases, with 15 bases spanning the gap. Germline V gene lookup returns CDR1 SGHTS and CDR2 YDEGEE. CDR3 sequence reads: CASSLRPPNSEQFF. CDR3 bases: TGTGCCAGCAGCTTGCGCCCTCCCAACAGCGAGCAGTTCTTC. Full variable domain (remainder filled in from reference TRBV5-8 and TRBJ2-1): EAGVTQSPTHLIKTRGQQATLRCSPISGHTSVYWYQQALGLGLQFLLWYDEGEERNRGNFPPRFSGRQFPNYSSELNVNALELEDSALYLCASSLRPPNSEQFFGPGTRLTVL.

This clone has just a few counts. This CDR3 fails to terminate in the conserved phenylalanine or tryptophan, so it likely reflects a read error. The DNA is omitted, as the CDR3 cannot be located on it reliably, and the CDR3 follows TCRdb's listing. V is TRBV14 and J is TRBJ1-1; no DNA check was done on the table's D call, TRBD1. Germline V gene sequence: CDR1 SGHDN, CDR2 FVKESK. The CDR3 is 14 amino acids in total, end residues counted. CDR3 sequence: CASSQVNRNTEPFL.

The rearrangement uses TRBV29-1 and TRBJ2-3, with D possibly TRBD1 on 7 matching bases. Germline assignment: CDR1 SQVTM and CDR2 ANQGSEA. The CDR3 length is 13 residues. V lost 7 bases and J 6 bases, leaving 17 bases between the germline ends. CDR3 nucleotides: TGCAGCGGGGTGGAGCAGGGGGGCGATACGCAGTATTTT. Its protein product is CSGVEQGGDTQYF.

This chain uses TRBV7-2 with TRBJ1-1; 12 nucleotides line up with TRBD1. With V trimmed by 5 bases and J by 6 bases, 13 bases remained unmatched. The germline V gene has CDR1 SGHTA and CDR2 FQGNSA. The CDR3 extends over 17 amino acids. Here the CDR3 DNA reads TGTGCCAGCAGCCCCGTGGGACAGGGGGCCATTGGTGCTGAAGCTTTCTTT. This gives the protein CASSPVGQGAIGAEAFF.

This clone was seen a handful of times. The chain couples TRBV9 to TRBJ1-4; D is unclear. The CDR3 runs 18 residues. Germline CDR1 SGDLS, CDR2 YYNGEE. V lost 0 bases and J lost 0, with 15 bases in between. CDR3 sequence: CASSVATRGVATNEKLFF. CDR3 DNA: TGTGCCAGCAGCGTAGCCACCCGGGGAGTAGCAACTAATGAAAAACTGTTTTTT.

This clone has just a few counts. This chain links TRBV6-5 with TRBJ1-1; TRBD1 aligns across 9 bases. V lost 6 bases and J lost 5; bases outside the gene matches: 4. The CDR3 runs 13 residues. Germline assignment: CDR1 MNHEY and CDR2 SVGAGI. The CDR3 sequence is CASRGTGRTEAFF. For the CDR3, the DNA is TGTGCCAGCAGAGGGACAGGGAGGACTGAAGCTTTCTTT.

This clone was seen a single time. The chain joins TRBV6-6 to TRBJ1-2; D not resolved. Germline CDR1 is MNHNY and CDR2 is SVGAGI (reference sequence). The V gene lost 2 bases and the J gene lost 6 bases, with 10 bases spanning the gap. The CDR3 is made up of 13 amino acids. Written as DNA, the CDR3 is TGTGCCAGCAGTTACATTCGGGGTGATGGCTACACCTTC. This codes for CASSYIRGDGYTF.

The chain employs TRBV5-5 and TRBJ2-3, with D perhaps TRBD1 (6 bases). The germline V and J ends were trimmed by 0 bases and 2 bases, with 16 bases remaining between them. The CDR3 has 17 residues. The germline CDR1 and CDR2 sequences are SGHKS and YYEKEE (reference sequence). CDR3 DNA: TGTGCCAGCAGCTTGGGGCGGATCAGGGGAGCCACAGATACGCAGTATTTT. Protein sequence: CASSLGRIRGATDTQYF.

V is TRBV6-5 and J is TRBJ2-7; 7 bases are a match to TRBD1. In germline, CDR1 is MNHEY, CDR2 SVGAGI. Trimming removed 6 bases from V and 6 bases from J; junction bases left unmatched: 8. The CDR3 length is 13 residues. The CDR3 DNA reads TGTGCCAGCAGGAGACAGGGTATGGGCGAGCAGTACTTC. This translates into CASRRQGMGEQYF.

The chain combines TRBV7-9 with TRBJ2-7; the D gene is possibly TRBD2 (5 bases). V was trimmed by 1 base and J by 7 bases, leaving 17 bases between them. Germline CDR1 is SEHNR and CDR2 is FQNEAQ (reference sequence). This CDR3 contains 15 residues. The DNA of the CDR3 is TGTGCCAGCAGCTTAGGGAGGCAGACTACGGCGGAGCAGTACTTC. Translating it yields CASSLGRQTTAEQYF. The full variable domain, in which reference TRBV7-9 and TRBJ2-7 provide the parts outside the CDR3, is DTGVSQNPRHKITKRGQNVTFRCDPISEHNRLYWYRQTLGQGPEFLTYFQNEAQLEKSRLLSDRFSAERPKGSFSTLEIQRTEQGDSAMYLCASSLGRQTTAEQYFGPGTRLTVT.

This rearrangement joins TRBV28 to TRBJ2-2; TRBD2 matches at 15 bases. The germline V gene has CDR1 MDHEN and CDR2 SYDVKM. The trim removed 5 bases at V and 5 bases at J, leaving 9 bases unmatched. CDR3 length equals 18 residues. CDR3 DNA sequence: TGTGCCAGCAGTAGGACTAGCGGGGGGGCTCTGAGGACCGGGGAGCTGTTTTTT. Translating it yields CASSRTSGGALRTGELFF.

About this clone itself: Other DNA sequences of this sample code for an identical CDR3. The chain employs TRBV29-1 and TRBJ2-2; 10 nucleotides match TRBD1. Germline V gives CDR1 SQVTM, CDR2 ANQGSEA. The CDR3 contains 14 residues. V gave up 4 bases and J gave up 1 base; unmatched junction bases: 0. The CDR3 region is CSVGDRGNTGELFF. The DNA of the CDR3 is TGCAGCGTTGGGGACAGGGGGAACACCGGGGAGCTGTTTTTT.